What follows are 11 T cell receptor beta chains derived from one specimen sequenced in a study of cytotoxic CD8 clonotypes in ibrutinib-treated CLL. Clones were sequenced by immunoSEQ multiplex PCR, and TCRdb holds only the in-frame ones, with some missing. The sample has roughly 150,000 clones; under 90% are singletons. This sample comprised PBMCs, obtained after 24 months of ibrutinib treatment. The receptor source for this set is a human donor with chronic lymphocytic leukemia.

The V and J genes are TRBV25-1 and TRBJ1-1; tentative D call: TRBD1 (5 bases). The germline gives CDR1 MGHDK, CDR2 SYGVNS. The CDR3 extends over 12 amino acids. Trimming left V 3 bases short and J 4 bases short, with 6 bases between. CDR3 amino acids: CASSETATEAFF. CDR3 bases: TGTGCCAGCAGTGAGACAGCCACTGAAGCTTTCTTT.

V usage is TRBV28 and J usage is TRBJ1-3, with D perhaps TRBD1 (6 bases). Germline values: CDR1 MDHEN, CDR2 SYDVKM. With 7 bases removed from V and 0 bases from J, the gap between germline ends came to 10 bases. This CDR3 contains 14 residues. DNA for the CDR3: TGTGCCAGCACCGACAGGACCTCTGGAAACACCATATATTTT. It translates to CASTDRTSGNTIYF.

The chain joins TRBV5-6 to TRBJ1-3; the D gene is possibly TRBD1 (5 bases). This CDR3 spans 14 amino acids. Germline V gene data show CDR1 as SGHDT and CDR2 as YYEEEE. V lost 4 bases and J lost 3, with 11 bases in between. CDR3 loop: CASSVRGLGNTIYF. The CDR3, as DNA: TGTGCCAGCAGCGTGAGGGGCCTTGGAAACACCATATATTTT. The full variable domain, in which reference TRBV5-6 and TRBJ1-3 provide the parts outside the CDR3, is DAGVTQSPTHLIKTRGQQVTLRCSPKSGHDTVSWYQQALGQGPQFIFQYYEEEERQRGNFPDRFSGHQFPNYSSELNVNALLLGDSALYLCASSVRGLGNTIYFGEGSWLTVV.

The rearrangement links TRBV30 to TRBJ1-2; D gene uncertain. CDR1 is GTSNPN, CDR2 SVGIG, per germline (reference sequence). V lost 0 bases to trimming and J lost 1 base, with 15 bases between them. This CDR3 comprises 16 residues. The CDR3 protein is CAWSVLSVGINYGYTF. The CDR3 nucleotides are TGTGCCTGGAGTGTACTGTCAGTGGGGATTAACTATGGCTACACCTTC.

This clone has just a few counts. The chain has TRBV5-6 and TRBJ1-2; 7 positions match TRBD1. CDR1 and CDR2 from the germline V gene are SGHDT and YYEEEE. Trimming at V came to 4 bases and at J to 6 bases, leaving 6 bases not matched to a gene. The CDR3 runs 13 residues. The CDR3 DNA sequence: TGTGCCAGCAGCAGGGACAGACGAAATGGCTACACCTTC. This encodes CASSRDRRNGYTF.

The gene calls are TRBV7-2 and TRBJ2-5; D ambiguous. CDR3 length equals 13 residues. V was trimmed by 4 bases and J by 4 bases, leaving 10 bases between them. From germline, CDR1 is SGHTA and CDR2 FQGNSA. The CDR3 loop is CASSSGVGETQYF. CDR3 DNA: TGTGCCAGCAGCTCTGGGGTCGGAGAGACCCAGTACTTC.

The chain employs TRBV7-2 and TRBJ2-5, with D possibly being TRBD1 (6 bases). Trimming removed 0 bases from V and 3 bases from J, with 14 bases in between. CDR1 and CDR2 (germline): SGHTA, FQGNSA. This CDR3 region has 16 residues. CDR3 nucleotide sequence: TGTGCCAGCAGCTTAGCCTCAGGGGTGGCAAAAGAGACCCAGTACTTC. Amino acid sequence: CASSLASGVAKETQYF.

The chain joins TRBV5-1 to TRBJ1-1; D ambiguous. CDR1 and CDR2 from the germline V gene are SGHRS and YFSETQ. V was clipped by 1 base and J by 7 bases, with 5 bases between them. The CDR3 covers 11 residues. The CDR3 region has the DNA TGCGCCAGCAGCTTGCCAGGTGAAGCTTTCTTT. It encodes CASSLPGEAFF. Together with reference TRBV5-1 and TRBJ1-1, the CDR3 gives the full variable domain: KAGVTQTPRYLIKTRGQQVTLSCSPISGHRSVSWYQQTPGQGLQFLFEYFSETQRNKGNFPGRFSGRQFSNSRSEMNVSTLELGDSALYLCASSLPGEAFFGQGTRLTVV.

The rearrangement uses TRBV7-9 and TRBJ1-1; tentative D call: TRBD1 (6 bases). The CDR3 length is 15 residues. V lost 3 bases, J lost 5 bases, and 16 bases lay in between. Germline V CDR1 and CDR2: SEHNR, FQNEAQ (reference sequence). CDR3: CASSFSYGGGTEAFF. The CDR3 nucleotides are TGTGCCAGCAGCTTTTCTTACGGGGGCGGGACTGAAGCTTTCTTT. Full variable domain (missing parts from reference TRBV7-9 and TRBJ1-1): DTGVSQNPRHKITKRGQNVTFRCDPISEHNRLYWYRQTLGQGPEFLTYFQNEAQLEKSRLLSDRFSAERPKGSFSTLEIQRTEQGDSAMYLCASSFSYGGGTEAFFGQGTRLTVV.

The V call is TRBV4-1, the J call TRBJ2-4, with D perhaps TRBD2 (5 bases). Per germline, CDR1 MGHRA and CDR2 YSYEKL. Trimming pared 2 bases from V and 6 bases from J, leaving 11 bases between. The length of the CDR3 is 14 residues. This CDR3 reads CASSQSSRGNIQYF. The CDR3 region has the DNA TGCGCCAGCAGCCAATCCAGTCGGGGAAACATTCAGTACTTC.

This sequence joins TRBV10-3 and TRBJ1-5, with 8 bases identical to TRBD1. Germline-derived CDR1 and CDR2 are ENHRY and SYGVKD. The V gene end was trimmed by 6 bases and the J gene end by 4 bases; junction bases not matched to a gene: 2. This CDR3 has 13 residues. The CDR3 region is CAISRTGNQPQHF. In DNA form, the CDR3 reads TGTGCCATCAGCCGGACAGGGAATCAGCCCCAGCATTTT.